These 24 T cell receptor beta chains were sequenced from one sample in a study of T cell changes during pregnancy in multiple sclerosis (dated by TCRdb to about 2019). The library was built by means of the immunoSEQ multiplex PCR assay. TCRdb retrieved this table from immuneACCESS and kept in-frame rearrangements only. Not all clones are present; in checked studies, unresolved V genes account for under half, and no reason is known for the remainder. Across this sample there are tens of thousands of clones, with about 92% seen only once. 0.64% of the sample lies in the top ten. Here the sequenced sample was CD4+ T cells from peripheral blood mononuclear cells, taken after pregnancy. The receptor source for this set is a female donor with multiple sclerosis, enrolled in a pregnancy study.

The genes are TRBV10-3 and TRBJ1-4; 7 bases align to TRBD1. Germline V lookup: CDR1 ENHRY, CDR2 SYGVKD. This CDR3 is 16 amino acids long. V lost 0 bases and J lost 4; bases outside the gene matches: 5. CDR3 bases: TGTGCCATCAGTGAGTCCTCGGGACAGTATAATGAAAAACTGTTTTTT. As protein: CAISESSGQYNEKLFF.

The chain couples TRBV6-5 to TRBJ2-5; the D gene is possibly TRBD2 (5 bases). Trimming removed 0 bases at V and 2 bases at J, with 13 bases between. The germline V gene has CDR1 MNHEY and CDR2 SVGAGI. The CDR3 has 16 residues. The CDR3 loop reads CASSYSSRGGQETQYF. Written as DNA, the CDR3 is TGTGCCAGCAGTTACTCATCCCGGGGTGGGCAAGAGACCCAGTACTTC.

V and J are TRBV4-1 and TRBJ2-2, with TRBD1 as a possible D gene (5 bases). CDR1 MGHRA and CDR2 YSYEKL come from the germline V gene. The CDR3 consists of 15 residues. The V end was cut by 0 bases, the J end by 1 base, with 6 bases between. The CDR3 sequence is CASSQEGQNTGELFF. In DNA, the CDR3 is TGCGCCAGCAGCCAAGAGGGGCAGAACACCGGGGAGCTGTTTTTT.

This chain uses TRBV5-8 with TRBJ2-5, with 7 bases lining up with TRBD1. J lost 1 base, V lost 0 bases, and 3 bases had no gene match. CDR3 length equals 15 residues. Germline CDR1 is SGHTS and CDR2 is YDEGEE. CDR3 residues: CASSLGQGTQETQYF. The CDR3 DNA reads TGTGCCAGCAGCTTGGGACAGGGAACCCAAGAGACCCAGTACTTC.

The chain couples TRBV5-6 to TRBJ2-2; 7 bases are shared with TRBD1. The CDR3 is made up of 17 amino acids. Germline V gene data show CDR1 as SGHDT and CDR2 as YYEEEE. V was pared by 7 bases and J by 4 bases, with 16 bases of the junction left unmatched. The CDR3 spells CASGSTGVAFGTGELFF. Here the CDR3 DNA reads TGTGCCAGCGGAAGCACAGGGGTGGCCTTCGGCACCGGGGAGCTGTTTTTT.

The V gene is TRBV21-1, the J gene TRBJ1-5. TRBV21-1 is a pseudogene locus. The CDR3 is made up of 17 amino acids. CDR3 residues: CASTSTRGGYSNQPQHF. The CDR3 DNA is TGTGCCAGCACCTCAACCCGAGGAGGGTATAGCAATCAGCCCCAGCATTTT.

V is TRBV19 and J is TRBJ1-2; 7 bases agree with TRBD1. V gave up 5 bases and J gave up 3 bases; unmatched junction bases: 21. The CDR3 has 19 amino acids. CDR1 is LNHDA, CDR2 SQIVND, per germline (reference sequence). The CDR3 sequence is CASSPLLGQVHRGYYGYTF. CDR3 DNA sequence: TGTGCCAGTAGTCCCCTCCTTGGACAGGTTCATCGAGGATACTATGGCTACACCTTC. Looking up the rest from reference TRBV19 and TRBJ1-2 gives the full variable domain: DGGITQSPKYLFRKEGQNVTLSCEQNLNHDAMYWYRQDPGQGLRLIYYSQIVNDFQKGDIAEGYSVSREKKESFPLTVTSAQKNPTAFYLCASSPLLGQVHRGYYGYTFGSGTRLTVV.

A single count supports this clone. V and J are TRBV2 and TRBJ2-2; 7 nucleotides align to TRBD2. Trimming took 4 bases from V and 4 from J; bases not matched to a gene: 3. The CDR3 extends over 14 amino acids. In germline, CDR1 is SNHLY, CDR2 FYNNEI. The CDR3 region is CASSGEGTTGELFF. CDR3 bases: TGTGCCAGCAGTGGGGAGGGGACCACCGGGGAGCTGTTTTTT.

The chain has TRBV5-1 and TRBJ1-6, with 7 bases matching TRBD1. There are 13 residues in the CDR3. Germline loops: CDR1 SGHRS, CDR2 YFSETQ. J gave up 10 bases and V 4 bases, and 5 bases lay outside the gene matches. The CDR3 sequence: CASSQGVDSPLHF. The CDR3 region has the DNA TGCGCCAGCAGCCAGGGGGTGGACTCACCCCTCCACTTT.

This clone was recorded only once. The rearrangement links TRBV10-3 to TRBJ1-1, with TRBD1 matching 7 bases. Germline V CDR1 and CDR2: ENHRY, SYGVKD. V dropped 0 bases and J dropped 7; count of bases not matched to a gene: 8. The CDR3 totals 15 residues. The CDR3 DNA reads as TGTGCCATCAGTGAGTCGCGACAGGGATTAAGTGAAGCTTTCTTT. This sequence encodes CAISESRQGLSEAFF.

CDR3 region: CATSRLGDRGVYGYTF. DNA of the CDR3: TGTGCCACCAGCAGACTCGGGGACAGGGGTGTCTATGGCTACACCTTC. The chain uses TRBV15 and TRBJ1-2, with 10 positions matching TRBD1. Germline V gene data show CDR1 as LNHNV and CDR2 as YYDKDF (reference sequence). V lost 2 bases to trimming and J lost 4 bases; unmatched junction nucleotides: 7. The CDR3 extends over 16 amino acids.

The chain joins TRBV6-5 to TRBJ2-1; the D gene is possibly TRBD1 (5 bases). This CDR3 contains 16 residues. Deletions cut 0 bases from V and 0 bases from J, with 9 bases between. The germline V gene encodes CDR1 MNHEY and CDR2 SVGAGI. The CDR3 bases are TGTGCCAGCAGTTACTCCGGACAACGCTCCTACAATGAGCAGTTCTTC. Translated: CASSYSGQRSYNEQFF.

The rearrangement uses TRBV9 and TRBJ2-2; the D is unclear. CDR3 length: 14 amino acids. The germline gives CDR1 SGDLS, CDR2 YYNGEE. The V and J ends lost 6 bases and 7 bases respectively, with 16 bases between them. In DNA, the CDR3 is TGTGCCAGCAACTTTGACACATCTATCGGGGAGCTGTTTTTT. This sequence encodes CASNFDTSIGELFF.

The chain employs TRBV27 and TRBJ2-3, with 9 bases identical to TRBD1. Germline CDR1 reads MNHEY; CDR2 reads SMNVEV (reference sequence). This CDR3 comprises 15 residues. J gave up 15 bases and V 1 base, and 14 bases lay outside the gene matches. The CDR3 spells CASSLLPDGQGTIYF. The CDR3 DNA is TGTGCCAGCAGTTTATTACCTGACGGACAGGGGACGATCTATTTT.

A single count supports this clone. This chain connects TRBV6-1 to TRBJ1-4; TRBD1 aligns across 9 bases. CDR1 is MNHNS, CDR2 SASEGT, per germline. This CDR3 region has 16 residues. J lost 4 bases, V lost 4 bases, and 7 bases had no gene match. The CDR3 spells CASSANPTGGNEKLFF. In DNA, the CDR3 is TGTGCCAGCAGTGCAAACCCGACAGGGGGTAATGAAAAACTGTTTTTT.

V gene TRBV7-2 combines with J gene TRBJ1-1; the D gene is possibly TRBD1 (5 bases). Germline-derived CDR1 and CDR2 are SGHTA and FQGNSA. Trimming removed 4 bases from V and 11 bases from J, with 20 bases in between. The CDR3 totals 14 residues. The CDR3 DNA follows: TGTGCCAGCAGCTCACCGAAACAGACAGACGGGGCTTTCTTT. Translating it yields CASSSPKQTDGAFF.

This clone was seen a handful of times. V gene TRBV14 combines with J gene TRBJ1-1; no clear D gene. Germline assignment: CDR1 SGHDN and CDR2 FVKESK. The CDR3 contains 15 residues. V lost 0 bases and J 5 bases, leaving 13 bases between the germline ends. The CDR3 DNA reads TGTGCCAGCAGCCAAGAGCGAGGATTCATGACTGAAGCTTTCTTT. This codes for CASSQERGFMTEAFF.

A word on this clone: Other DNA sequences in the same sample also yield this CDR3. The V call is TRBV18, the J call TRBJ2-5; D remains unclear. Germline values: CDR1 KGHSH, CDR2 LQKENI. V lost 3 bases and J lost 2, with 7 bases in between. The CDR3 loop spans 13 amino acids. CDR3 bases: TGTGCCAGCTCACCGCCTAGTCAAGAGACCCAGTACTTC. Encoded protein: CASSPPSQETQYF.

The rearrangement uses TRBV7-2 and TRBJ1-1; 7 bases fit TRBD1. The CDR3 is 14 amino acids. The germline gives CDR1 SGHTA, CDR2 FQGNSA. The V gene end was trimmed by 5 bases and the J gene end by 1 base; junction bases not matched to a gene: 4. CDR3 loop: CASSRQGQNTEAFF. The CDR3 nucleotides read TGTGCCAGCAGCCGACAGGGCCAGAACACTGAAGCTTTCTTT.

The chain couples TRBV11-2 to TRBJ1-1; possibly TRBD1 for D (5 bases). Trimming removed 2 bases from V and 0 bases from J, with 16 bases in between. The CDR3 extends over 17 amino acids. Germline lookup yields CDR1 SGHAT and CDR2 FQNNGV. The CDR3 DNA reads TGTGCCAGCAGCTTAAGGTTCGGCGACAGTATGAACACTGAAGCTTTCTTT. Amino acids: CASSLRFGDSMNTEAFF.

This chain uses TRBV11-3 with TRBJ2-7; 8 bases align to TRBD2. Trimming at V came to 5 bases and at J to 0 bases, leaving 3 bases not matched to a gene. The CDR3 is made up of 14 amino acids. Per the germline V gene, CDR1 is SGHNT and CDR2 is YENEEA. CDR3 sequence reads: CASSERESSYEQYF. As DNA, the CDR3 is TGTGCCAGCAGCGAGCGGGAGAGCTCCTACGAGCAGTACTTC.

The chain recombines TRBV4-3 with TRBJ1-5; TRBD1 might be the D (5 bases). The CDR3 loop spans 15 amino acids. Trimming stripped 0 bases from V and 6 bases from J, with 12 bases between. In germline, CDR1 is LGHNA, CDR2 YSLEER. The CDR3 sequence is CASSQDGGKGQPQHF. The DNA of the CDR3 is TGCGCCAGCAGCCAAGATGGGGGGAAGGGTCAGCCCCAGCATTTT.

In its sample, this clone was seen once. The CDR3 bases are TGTGCCAGCTCACCATCAGTTCGGGACAGGGCCCACGAGCAGTACTTC. It yields the protein CASSPSVRDRAHEQYF. The genes are TRBV18 and TRBJ2-7; 9 nucleotides match TRBD1. The CDR3 totals 16 residues. With V trimmed by 2 bases and J by 5 bases, 10 bases remained unmatched. Looked up from germline, CDR1 is KGHSH and CDR2 is LQKENI.

This clone was seen once. V gene TRBV7-2 combines with J gene TRBJ2-2, with a tentative D call TRBD2 (6 bases). Trimming cost V 5 bases and J 3 bases, with 13 bases left between them. CDR1 and CDR2 (germline): SGHTA, FQGNSA. This CDR3 comprises 15 residues. This CDR3 is CASSLLLADTGELFF. CDR3 in DNA: TGTGCCAGCAGCCTCCTGTTAGCGGACACCGGGGAGCTGTTTTTT.